The 12 T cell receptor beta chains presented below share a single source sample, sequenced in a study of shared T cell receptors in the human thymus. The assay was immunoSEQ multiplex PCR, and TCRdb's table has in-frame clones only and misses some. The sample has 630,000 or so clones, about 90% seen once; the top ten hold roughly 0.0086%. These data also formed part of another study, on human thymus T cells.

The source material was thymocytes. The receptor set was obtained from a boy under two years old with a congenital heart defect.

The rearrangement joins TRBV15 to TRBJ2-1, with D tentatively TRBD2 (6 bases). CDR3 size: 14 residues. V was clipped by 5 bases and J by 8 bases, with 16 bases between them. The germline CDR1 and CDR2 sequences are LNHNV and YYDKDF (reference sequence). Here the CDR3 DNA reads TGTGCCACCAGCCCGCGACTAGGCGGCGATGAGCAGTTCTTC. Its protein product is CATSPRLGGDEQFF.

The CDR3 nucleotides read TGCAGCGTTCCACCTGGGACAGAACCACAATCCTACAATGAGCAGTTCTTC. Translating gives CSVPPGTEPQSYNEQFF. The gene calls are TRBV29-1 and TRBJ2-1; 7 bases are a match to TRBD1. CDR1 SQVTM and CDR2 ANQGSEA come from the germline V gene. The J segment lost 1 base and the V segment lost 5 bases, leaving 14 bases of the junction unmatched. The length of the CDR3 is 17 residues.

V is TRBV2 and J is TRBJ1-2, with a weak D call TRBD1 (5 bases). Germline CDR1 reads SNHLY; CDR2 reads FYNNEI. V lost 2 bases to trimming and J lost 6 bases, with 16 bases between them. This CDR3 region has 15 residues. The CDR3 sequence is CASSEKARGEDGYTF. The CDR3 nucleotides are TGTGCCAGCAGTGAAAAGGCTCGGGGGGAGGATGGCTACACCTTC.

CDR3 in amino acids: CAISESADTGPEAFF. DNA of the CDR3: TGTGCCATCAGTGAGTCGGCGGACACGGGCCCTGAAGCTTTCTTT. This chain joins TRBV10-3 and TRBJ1-1; D is possibly TRBD1 (5 bases). The CDR3 has 15 amino acids. Germline-derived CDR1 and CDR2 are ENHRY and SYGVKD. V was trimmed by 0 bases and J by 6 bases, leaving 14 bases between them.

The chain has TRBV2 and TRBJ2-2; possible D gene TRBD1, 5 bases. This CDR3 spans 15 amino acids. With 5 bases removed from V and 1 base from J, the gap between germline ends came to 11 bases. Germline CDR1 SNHLY, CDR2 FYNNEI. The CDR3 DNA reads as TGTGCCAGCAGTCCTAGTGACAGGAACACCGGGGAGCTGTTTTTT. This codes for CASSPSDRNTGELFF.

V is TRBV6-5 and J is TRBJ1-5, with D perhaps TRBD1 (5 bases). There are 15 residues in the CDR3. V gave up 9 bases and J gave up 0 bases, with 15 bases separating them. Germline lookup yields CDR1 MNHEY and CDR2 SVGAGI. CDR3 amino acids: CASDRGTVSNQPQHF. In nucleotides, the CDR3 is TGTGCCAGTGATCGCGGGACGGTTAGCAATCAGCCCCAGCATTTT.

The chain employs TRBV13 and TRBJ2-5; D perhaps matches TRBD1 (5 bases). The V end lost 1 base, the J end lost 2 bases, and 14 bases lay between the germline ends. The V gene's germline CDR1 is PRHDT and CDR2 FYEKMQ (reference sequence). The CDR3 runs 16 residues. CDR3: CASSLEGGAAQETQYF. DNA of the CDR3: TGTGCCAGCAGCTTAGAGGGTGGGGCAGCTCAAGAGACCCAGTACTTC.

This sequence joins TRBV27 and TRBJ2-7; the D gene is possibly TRBD2 (6 bases). Per germline, CDR1 MNHEY and CDR2 SMNVEV (reference sequence). V lost 6 bases to trimming and J lost 1 base, with 13 bases between them. CDR3 length: 14 amino acids. The CDR3 DNA reads TGTGCCAGCAGGGGGAAGGCGGGGTCCTACGAGCAGTACTTC. It specifies CASRGKAGSYEQYF.

This sequence joins TRBV5-1 and TRBJ2-7; 13 bases fit TRBD2. CDR1 and CDR2 (germline): SGHRS, YFSETQ. The CDR3 runs to 14 residues. The J segment lost 3 bases and the V segment lost 8 bases, leaving 5 bases of the junction unmatched. This CDR3 is CASNRTSGSYEQYF. The CDR3 coding sequence is TGCGCCAGTAACAGGACTAGCGGGAGCTACGAGCAGTACTTC.

This clone was picked up one time. V usage is TRBV30 and J usage is TRBJ1-1, with a possible D match to TRBD1 (6 bases). V gave up 5 bases and J gave up 1 base, with 11 bases separating them. The CDR3 covers 13 residues. Germline lookup yields CDR1 GTSNPN and CDR2 SVGIG (reference sequence). The CDR3 sequence: CAWVTGKNTEAFF. DNA of the CDR3: TGTGCCTGGGTAACAGGGAAGAACACTGAAGCTTTCTTT.

J is TRBJ2-1 and V is TRBV5-1; 10 nucleotides agree with TRBD1. The V and J ends lost 2 bases and 4 bases, in that order; junction bases with no gene match: 3. Germline-derived CDR1 and CDR2 are SGHRS and YFSETQ. CDR3 length: 15 amino acids. CDR3 in amino acids: CASSFRDRGYNEQFF. Here the CDR3 DNA reads TGCGCCAGCAGCTTCCGGGACAGGGGTTACAATGAGCAGTTCTTC. Based on the CDR3 plus reference TRBV5-1 and TRBJ2-1, the full variable domain is KAGVTQTPRYLIKTRGQQVTLSCSPISGHRSVSWYQQTPGQGLQFLFEYFSETQRNKGNFPGRFSGRQFSNSRSEMNVSTLELGDSALYLCASSFRDRGYNEQFFGPGTRLTVL.

This clone came up once. The V gene is TRBV14, the J gene TRBJ2-7; 10 bases align to TRBD2. The V gene's germline CDR1 is SGHDN and CDR2 FVKESK. J was trimmed by 4 bases and V by 0 bases; bases with no gene match: 6. This CDR3 has 16 residues. CDR3 sequence (DNA): TGTGCCAGCAGCCAAGAAGGTAGCGGGGGGTATTACGAGCAGTACTTC. Residues: CASSQEGSGGYYEQYF. Combining the CDR3 with reference TRBV14 and TRBJ2-7 gives the whole variable domain EAGVTQFPSHSVIEKGQTVTLRCDPISGHDNLYWYRRVMGKEIKFLLHFVKESKQDESGMPNNRFLAERTGGTYSTLKVQPAELEDSGVYFCASSQEGSGGYYEQYFGPGTRLTVT.